Presented here are 24 T cell receptor beta chains from one specimen sequenced in a study of response to subunit inactivated influenza vaccine. MiXCR, run by TCRdb on the RT-PCR reads, gives a single entry per CDR3 protein. The sample has some 480,000 distinct CDR3 sequences, 9.5% to 12% seen once. Sequencing used PBMCs from blood, obtained roughly 6 weeks after vaccination. The receptors were gathered from a man between 50 and 59 years old who received an inactivated influenza vaccine.

The chain combines TRBV5-1 with TRBJ2-4; D remains unclear. The germline V gene encodes CDR1 SGHRS and CDR2 YFSETQ. V lost 3 bases, J lost 6 bases, and 10 bases lay in between. This CDR3 is built from 13 residues. In DNA, the CDR3 is TGCGCCAGCAGCTACGGAACCTTAAACATTCAGTACTTC. It encodes CASSYGTLNIQYF.

This clonotype was counted only a few times. This chain joins TRBV6-2 or TRBV6-3 and TRBJ2-3; 13 bases are shared with TRBD2. This CDR3 comprises 14 residues. V was pared by 6 bases and J by 5 bases, with 2 bases of the junction left unmatched. Germline lookup yields CDR1 MNHEY and CDR2 SVGEGT. The CDR3 region is CASRLAGGQDTQYF. CDR3 nucleotide sequence: TGTGCCAGCAGACTAGCGGGGGGGCAAGATACGCAGTATTTT.

The sample holds many counts of this clonotype. In DNA, the CDR3 is TGTGCCAGCAGTACCCCCCCTAGCGGGAGTAATTCCTACAATGAGCAGTTCTTC. Translation gives CASSTPPSGSNSYNEQFF. The chain recombines TRBV6-1 with TRBJ2-1, with TRBD2 identical over 10 bases. Trimming took 5 bases from V and 1 from J; bases not matched to a gene: 11. CDR3 length: 18 amino acids. Looked up from germline, CDR1 is MNHNS and CDR2 is SASEGT.

This clonotype has a single count. CDR3 sequence reads: CSAREGGGTYEQYF. CDR3 nucleotide sequence: TGCAGTGCTAGGGAGGGCGGGGGGACTTACGAGCAGTACTTC. The gene calls are TRBV20-1 and TRBJ2-7, with 8 nucleotides matching TRBD2. CDR1 is DFQATT and CDR2 is SNEGSKA in the germline V gene (reference sequence). The CDR3 extends over 14 amino acids. The V gene end was trimmed by 3 bases and the J gene end by 4 bases; junction bases not matched to a gene: 8.

A few counts support this clonotype. V is TRBV20-1 and J is TRBJ1-5; 10 nucleotides match TRBD1. Looked up from germline, CDR1 is DFQATT and CDR2 is SNEGSKA (reference sequence). This CDR3 contains 17 residues. Germline trimming cut 2 bases from V and 0 bases from J; bases unmatched to any gene: 7. The CDR3 region is CSARKDRGTYSNQPQHF. The CDR3 region has the DNA TGCAGTGCTAGAAAGGACAGGGGGACATATAGCAATCAGCCCCAGCATTTT.

The chain joins TRBV11-2 to TRBJ2-6; the match to TRBD2 covers 12 bases. This CDR3 has 18 amino acids. The J segment lost 0 bases and the V segment lost 4 bases, leaving 4 bases of the junction unmatched. CDR1 is SGHAT and CDR2 is FQNNGV in the germline V gene. For the CDR3, the DNA is TGTGCCAGCAGCTCCGGACTAGCGGGGAGCTCTGGGGCCAACGTCCTGACTTTC. Its translation: CASSSGLAGSSGANVLTF.

This clonotype is termed medium-sized. The chain uses TRBV7-2 and TRBJ1-1, with TRBD1 identical over 7 bases. The CDR3 contains 15 residues. V lost 1 base and J lost 5; bases outside the gene matches: 7. Germline V lookup: CDR1 SGHTA, CDR2 FQGNSA. The CDR3 spells CASSLEAGGWTEAFF. CDR3 coding DNA: TGTGCCAGCAGCTTAGAGGCAGGGGGATGGACTGAAGCTTTCTTT.

This clonotype has a handful of counts. This sequence joins TRBV9 and TRBJ2-3; D perhaps matches TRBD2 (5 bases). The CDR3 sequence is 15 residues long. The V and J ends lost 5 bases and 0 bases respectively, with 13 bases between them. Germline CDR1 SGDLS, CDR2 YYNGEE. Written as DNA, the CDR3 is TGTGCCAGCAGTGAGACGAGGACTAGCACAGATACGCAGTATTTT. Its protein is CASSETRTSTDTQYF.

This clonotype was seen a few times. The chain employs TRBV18 and TRBJ2-5, with D tentatively TRBD1 (6 bases). The V end was cut by 2 bases, the J end by 2 bases, with 15 bases between. CDR1 KGHSH and CDR2 LQKENI come from the germline V gene. The CDR3 is made up of 16 amino acids. The CDR3 DNA follows: TGTGCCAGCTCACCAGAGACGGGACACATTCAAGAGACCCAGTACTTC. Its translation: CASSPETGHIQETQYF.

This clonotype appeared a few times. The rearrangement links TRBV9 to TRBJ1-1; tentative D call: TRBD1 (6 bases). Trimming removed 0 bases from V and 1 base from J, with 19 bases in between. This CDR3 is 18 amino acids long. Per germline, CDR1 SGDLS and CDR2 YYNGEE. The CDR3 DNA sequence: TGTGCCAGCAGCGTAGACCCTAGAGCAGGGGTGGGGAACACTGAAGCTTTCTTT. Its translation: CASSVDPRAGVGNTEAFF.

The chain has TRBV9 and TRBJ2-2; 10 positions agree with TRBD2. V shed 0 bases, J shed 7 bases, and the junction held 3 bases outside the gene matches. CDR1 is SGDLS, CDR2 YYNGEE, per germline. The CDR3 consists of 15 residues. Written as DNA, the CDR3 is TGTGCCAGCAGCGTAGCTCCTAGCGGGAGCGGGGAGCTGTTTTTT. This codes for CASSVAPSGSGELFF. Based on the CDR3 plus reference TRBV9 and TRBJ2-2, the full variable domain is DSGVTQTPKHLITATGQRVTLRCSPRSGDLSVYWYQQSLDQGLQFLIQYYNGEERAKGNILERFSAQQFPDLHSELNLSSLELGDSALYFCASSVAPSGSGELFFGEGSRLTVL.

This clonotype appeared many times. The J gene is TRBJ1-5, the V gene TRBV12-3 or TRBV12-4; possibly TRBD1 for D (6 bases). V was trimmed by 3 bases and J by 5 bases, leaving 11 bases between them. This CDR3 is 14 amino acids long. The CDR3 here is CASSFTGKDQPQHF. DNA for the CDR3: TGTGCCAGCAGTTTCACAGGGAAAGATCAGCCCCAGCATTTT.

There are a few counts of this clonotype. The chain combines TRBV28 with TRBJ2-7; D is possibly TRBD1 or TRBD2 (5 bases each). CDR3 size: 14 residues. V lost 7 bases and J 2 bases, leaving 15 bases between the germline ends. Germline V gives CDR1 MDHEN, CDR2 SYDVKM. The CDR3 region is CASTRPGAAYEQYF. Here the CDR3 DNA reads TGTGCCAGCACCCGTCCCGGGGCCGCCTACGAGCAGTACTTC. Looking up the rest from reference TRBV28 and TRBJ2-7 gives the full variable domain: DVKVTQSSRYLVKRTGEKVFLECVQDMDHENMFWYRQDPGLGLRLIYFSYDVKMKEKGDIPEGYSVSREKKERFSLILESASTNQTSMYLCASTRPGAAYEQYFGPGTRLTVT.

The chain recombines TRBV18 with TRBJ2-5; 11 bases align to TRBD1. Germline V lookup: CDR1 KGHSH, CDR2 LQKENI. V shed 3 bases, J shed 4 bases, and the junction held 7 bases outside the gene matches. The CDR3 contains 16 residues. DNA of the CDR3: TGTGCCAGCTCACCTGGACAGGGGGCTGGTGGAGAGACCCAGTACTTC. It is translated as CASSPGQGAGGETQYF.

V is TRBV29-1 and J is TRBJ2-7; the D gene is possibly TRBD1 (5 bases). The V end was cut by 2 bases, the J end by 2 bases, with 13 bases between. The V gene's germline CDR1 is SQVTM and CDR2 ANQGSEA. The CDR3 extends over 14 amino acids. The CDR3 coding sequence is TGCAGCGTTGAAATTAGACAGACCACCTACGAGCAGTACTTC. Translated: CSVEIRQTTYEQYF.

V gene TRBV3-1 combines with J gene TRBJ2-5; 12 bases match TRBD2. Trimming at V came to 0 bases and at J to 5 bases, leaving 4 bases not matched to a gene. CDR1 and CDR2 from the germline V gene are LGHDT and YNNKEL (reference sequence). This CDR3 has 16 amino acids. The CDR3 reads CASSQEPSGGAETQYF. CDR3 coding DNA: TGTGCCAGCAGCCAAGAGCCTAGCGGGGGGGCCGAGACCCAGTACTTC.

A few counts support this clonotype. The chain links TRBV6-2 or TRBV6-3 to TRBJ2-1; TRBD2 matches 13 bases. The CDR3 has 15 amino acids. Germline V CDR1 and CDR2: MNHEY, SVGEGT. The V gene end was trimmed by 6 bases and the J gene end by 6 bases; junction bases not matched to a gene: 5. CDR3 region: CASSQTSGRPNEQFF. CDR3 sequence (DNA): TGTGCCAGCAGCCAGACTAGCGGGAGGCCCAATGAGCAGTTCTTC.

This clonotype was observed at least ten times. The V and J genes are TRBV29-1 and TRBJ2-5; 12 bases are shared with TRBD2. This CDR3 region has 15 residues. CDR1 and CDR2 (germline): SQVTM, ANQGSEA. The ends lost 6 bases at V and 5 bases at J; junction bases unmatched: 10. The CDR3 DNA follows: TGCAGCGTGCCTGGACTAGCGGGGTCAGTGGAGACCCAGTACTTC. It translates to CSVPGLAGSVETQYF.

This clonotype has ten or more counts. The chain joins TRBV7-2 to TRBJ2-3; 11 nucleotides agree with TRBD2. CDR1 is SGHTA and CDR2 is FQGNSA in the germline V gene. The CDR3 contains 16 residues. Unmatched junction bases numbered 6, after V lost 5 bases and J lost 2 bases. The CDR3 DNA reads as TGTGCCAGCAGCCTCCTAGCGGGAGGAATCACAGATACGCAGTATTTT. Protein: CASSLLAGGITDTQYF.

This clonotype was counted only a few times. This chain connects TRBV5-1 to TRBJ2-5; D unresolved. The V and J ends lost 7 bases and 3 bases respectively, with 7 bases between them. The CDR3 spans 11 residues. The germline V gene has CDR1 SGHRS and CDR2 YFSETQ. This CDR3 is CASGTEETQYF. The CDR3 coding sequence is TGCGCCAGCGGTACGGAAGAGACCCAGTACTTC.

This clonotype was observed a few times. J is TRBJ2-7 and V is TRBV25-1; 13 bases align to TRBD2. With 4 bases clipped from V and 2 bases from J, the junction kept 5 bases outside the gene matches. The CDR3 covers 16 residues. The V gene's germline CDR1 is MGHDK and CDR2 SYGVNS. The CDR3 protein is CASSGIGLAGAYEQYF. The CDR3 DNA reads TGTGCCAGCAGTGGGATAGGACTAGCGGGGGCCTACGAGCAGTACTTC.

This clonotype showed up just a few times. The rearrangement links TRBV20-1 to TRBJ2-1; D may correspond to TRBD1 or TRBD2 (5 bases each). The V end was cut by 6 bases, the J end by 2 bases, with 11 bases between. The CDR3 totals 13 residues. Germline V lookup: CDR1 DFQATT, CDR2 SNEGSKA (reference sequence). Here the CDR3 DNA reads TGCAGTGCCGGGACCCCGACCTACAATGAGCAGTTCTTC. Protein product: CSAGTPTYNEQFF.

This clonotype has only a few counts. This chain links TRBV10-3 with TRBJ2-5; D assignment may be TRBD1 or TRBD2 (5 bases each). V was trimmed by 4 bases and J by 5 bases, leaving 11 bases between them. The germline V gene has CDR1 ENHRY and CDR2 SYGVKD. The CDR3 covers 13 residues. The CDR3, as DNA: TGTGCCATCAGTGGAGGGGTTATGGAGACCCAGTACTTC. It codes for CAISGGVMETQYF.

This clonotype was seen only a few times. The rearrangement links TRBV4-1 to TRBJ1-1; weak D call: TRBD1 (6 bases). In germline, CDR1 is MGHRA, CDR2 YSYEKL. CDR3 length: 16 residues. V lost 6 bases, J lost 1 base, and 18 bases lay in between. The CDR3 here is CASSPMRGGSNTEAFF. CDR3 coding DNA: TGCGCCAGCAGTCCTATGAGGGGGGGATCGAACACTGAAGCTTTCTTT.